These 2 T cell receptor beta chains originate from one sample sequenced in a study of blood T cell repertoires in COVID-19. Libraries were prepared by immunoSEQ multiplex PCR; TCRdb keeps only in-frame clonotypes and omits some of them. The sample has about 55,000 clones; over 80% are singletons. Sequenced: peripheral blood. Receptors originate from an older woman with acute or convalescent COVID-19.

CDR3 sequence reads: CASSQDRRTGEGETQYF. The CDR3 DNA reads TGCGCCAGCAGCCAAGACCGTAGGACAGGGGAAGGGGAGACCCAGTACTTC. The chain carries TRBV4-1 and TRBJ2-5; 9 bases fit TRBD1. The CDR3 is 17 amino acids. CDR1 is MGHRA, CDR2 YSYEKL, per germline. The trim removed 0 bases at V and 5 bases at J, leaving 10 bases unmatched.

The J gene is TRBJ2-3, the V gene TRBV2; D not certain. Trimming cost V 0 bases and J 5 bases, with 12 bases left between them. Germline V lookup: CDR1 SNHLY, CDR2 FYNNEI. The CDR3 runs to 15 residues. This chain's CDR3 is CASSEALQVKDTQYF. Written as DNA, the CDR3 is TGTGCCAGCAGTGAAGCGCTTCAGGTGAAAGATACGCAGTATTTT. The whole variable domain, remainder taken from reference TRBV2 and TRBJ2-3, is EPEVTQTPSHQVTQMGQEVILRCVPISNHLYFYWYRQILGQKVEFLVSFYNNEISEKSEIFDDQFSVERPDGSNFTLKIRSTKLEDSAMYFCASSEALQVKDTQYFGPGTRLTVL.